This T cell receptor beta chain stems from a study of T cell responses to AZD1222 COVID-19 vaccine. Overall study: The analysis combined second doses at about 4 or about 12 weeks. Study-wide results and limits: Repertoire samples came only from after the peak T cell response. Reports indicate that nearly half of spike-specific TCRs are directed at unmutated variant regions. White British people made up most donors, females outnumbered males, and clonal diversity was possibly underestimated.

The germline gives CDR1 GTSNPN, CDR2 SVGIG (reference sequence). V lost 0 bases and J 6 bases, leaving 12 bases between the germline ends. This CDR3 comprises 14 residues. The data were produced by immunoSEQ multiplex PCR, yet TCRdb's version contains in-frame clones alone and is incomplete. The sample consists of roughly 150,000 clones, 70% to 90% of them appearing once. As to this clone: Its cognate antigen is unknown.

This clonotype originated in an adult in good health. The chain is built from TRBV30 and TRBJ1-5; weak D call: TRBD1 (5 bases). The material sequenced was peripheral blood, taken on day 0 of AZD1222 vaccination. CDR3 DNA sequence: TGTGCCTGGAGTGTGGGGCAGGTAGGTCAGCCCCAGCATTTT. This translates into CAWSVGQVGQPQHF.